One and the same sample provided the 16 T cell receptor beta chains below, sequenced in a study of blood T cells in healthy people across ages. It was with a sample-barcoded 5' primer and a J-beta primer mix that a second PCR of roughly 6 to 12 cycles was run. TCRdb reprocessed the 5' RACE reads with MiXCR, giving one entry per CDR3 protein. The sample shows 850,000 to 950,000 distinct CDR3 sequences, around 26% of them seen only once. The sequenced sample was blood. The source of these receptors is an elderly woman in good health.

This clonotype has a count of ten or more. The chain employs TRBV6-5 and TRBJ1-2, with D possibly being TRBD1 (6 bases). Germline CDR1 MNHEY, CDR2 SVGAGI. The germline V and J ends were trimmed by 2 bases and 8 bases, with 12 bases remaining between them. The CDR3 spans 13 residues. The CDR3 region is CASSYTQGRGYTF. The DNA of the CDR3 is TGTGCCAGCAGTTACACACAGGGTCGCGGCTACACCTTC.

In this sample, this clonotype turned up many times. DNA for the CDR3: TGTGCCAGCAGTTACAAGGGACAGGTTAGGGCCAAAAACATTCAGTACTTC. Protein sequence: CASSYKGQVRAKNIQYF. V gene TRBV6-5 combines with J gene TRBJ2-4, with 8 bases identical to TRBD1. The length of the CDR3 is 17 residues. Germline CDR1 reads MNHEY; CDR2 reads SVGAGI. Trimming cost V 2 bases and J 1 base; bases outside gene matches: 7.

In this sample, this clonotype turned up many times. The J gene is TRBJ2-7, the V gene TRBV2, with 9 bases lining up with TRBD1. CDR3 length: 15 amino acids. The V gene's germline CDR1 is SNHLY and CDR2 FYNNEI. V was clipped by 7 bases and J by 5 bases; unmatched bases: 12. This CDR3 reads CASTLAGTGIHEQYF. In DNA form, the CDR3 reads TGTGCCAGCACCCTCGCCGGGACAGGGATACACGAGCAGTACTTC.

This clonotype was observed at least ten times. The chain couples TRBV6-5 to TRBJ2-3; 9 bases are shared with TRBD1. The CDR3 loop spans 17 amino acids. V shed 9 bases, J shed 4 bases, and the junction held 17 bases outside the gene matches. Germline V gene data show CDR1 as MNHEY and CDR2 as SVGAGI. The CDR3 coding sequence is TGTGCCAGTCCCCCCGCCCCGGGACAGGGTCCCCCAGATACGCAGTATTTT. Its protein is CASPPAPGQGPPDTQYF.

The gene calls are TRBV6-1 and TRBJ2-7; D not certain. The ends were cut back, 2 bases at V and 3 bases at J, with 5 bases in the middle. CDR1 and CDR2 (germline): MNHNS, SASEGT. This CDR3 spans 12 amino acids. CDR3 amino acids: CASSESRYEQYF. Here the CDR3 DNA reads TGTGCCAGCAGTGAATCCCGCTACGAGCAGTACTTC.

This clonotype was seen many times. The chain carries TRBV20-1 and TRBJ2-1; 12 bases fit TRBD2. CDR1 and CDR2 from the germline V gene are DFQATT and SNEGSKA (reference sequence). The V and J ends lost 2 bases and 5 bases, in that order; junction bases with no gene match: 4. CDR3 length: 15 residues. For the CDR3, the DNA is TGCAGTGCTAGACCTAGCGGGGGGGTGGACAATGAGCAGTTCTTC. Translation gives CSARPSGGVDNEQFF.

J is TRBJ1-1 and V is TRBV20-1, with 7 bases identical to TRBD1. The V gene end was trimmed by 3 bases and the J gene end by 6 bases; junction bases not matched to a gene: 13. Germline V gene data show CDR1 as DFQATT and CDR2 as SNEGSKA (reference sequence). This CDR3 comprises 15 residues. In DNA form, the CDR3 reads TGCAGTGCTAGTGGGGGCCCACAGGGGCAAGCTGAAGCTTTCTTT. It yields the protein CSASGGPQGQAEAFF.

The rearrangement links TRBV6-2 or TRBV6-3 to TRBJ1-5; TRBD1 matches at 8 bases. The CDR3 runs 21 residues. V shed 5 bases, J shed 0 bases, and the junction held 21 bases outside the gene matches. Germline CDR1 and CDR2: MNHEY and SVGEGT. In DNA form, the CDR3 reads TGTGCCAGCAGTACCGAGACACACACGGAACAGGGGGAATATAGCAATCAGCCCCAGCATTTT. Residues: CASSTETHTEQGEYSNQPQHF.

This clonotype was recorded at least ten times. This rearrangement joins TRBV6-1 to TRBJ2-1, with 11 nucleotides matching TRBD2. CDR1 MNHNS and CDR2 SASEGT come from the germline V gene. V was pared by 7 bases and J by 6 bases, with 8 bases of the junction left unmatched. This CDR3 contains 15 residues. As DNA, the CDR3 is TGTGCCAGCAACCCGGCTAGCGGGGGGCTCAATGAGCAGTTCTTC. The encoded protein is CASNPASGGLNEQFF.

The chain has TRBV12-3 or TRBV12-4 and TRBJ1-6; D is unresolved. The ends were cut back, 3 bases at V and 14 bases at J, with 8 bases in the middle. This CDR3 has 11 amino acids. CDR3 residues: CASSLKPALHF. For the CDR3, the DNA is TGTGCCAGCAGTTTGAAACCGGCCCTCCACTTT.

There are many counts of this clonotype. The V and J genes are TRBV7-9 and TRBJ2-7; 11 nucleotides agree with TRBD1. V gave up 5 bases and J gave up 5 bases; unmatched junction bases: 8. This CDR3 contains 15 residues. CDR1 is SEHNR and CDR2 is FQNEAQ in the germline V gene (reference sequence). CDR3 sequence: CASSPWDRGIHEQYF. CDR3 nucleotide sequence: TGTGCCAGCAGCCCATGGGACAGGGGGATCCACGAGCAGTACTTC.

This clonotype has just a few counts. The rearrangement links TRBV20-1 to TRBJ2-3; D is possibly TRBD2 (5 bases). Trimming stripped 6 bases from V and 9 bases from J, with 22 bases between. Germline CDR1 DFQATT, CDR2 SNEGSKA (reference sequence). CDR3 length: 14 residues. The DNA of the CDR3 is TGCAGTGCCACGTCTGGACTCAGACGTGTAACGCAGTATTTT. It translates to CSATSGLRRVTQYF.

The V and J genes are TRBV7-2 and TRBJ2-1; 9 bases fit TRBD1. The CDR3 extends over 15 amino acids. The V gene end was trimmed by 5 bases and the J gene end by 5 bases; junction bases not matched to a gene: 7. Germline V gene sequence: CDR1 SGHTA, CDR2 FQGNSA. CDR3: CASSQGQGSNNEQFF. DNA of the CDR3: TGTGCCAGCAGCCAAGGACAGGGGTCAAACAATGAGCAGTTCTTC.

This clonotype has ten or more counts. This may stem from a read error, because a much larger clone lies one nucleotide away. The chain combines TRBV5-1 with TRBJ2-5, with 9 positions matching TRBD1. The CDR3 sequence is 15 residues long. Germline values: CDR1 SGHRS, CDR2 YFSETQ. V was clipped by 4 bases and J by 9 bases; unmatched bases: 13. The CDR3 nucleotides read TGCGCCAGCAGCCTCACAGGGGGCGCCGAGGAGCCCCAGTACTTC. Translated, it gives CASSLTGGAEEPQYF.

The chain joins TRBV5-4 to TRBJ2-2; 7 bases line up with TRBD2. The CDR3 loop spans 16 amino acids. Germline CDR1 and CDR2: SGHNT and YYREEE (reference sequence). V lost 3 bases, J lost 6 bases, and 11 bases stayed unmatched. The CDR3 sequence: CASSSGAGHNAGELFF. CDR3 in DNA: TGTGCCAGCAGCTCCGGAGCGGGGCACAACGCCGGGGAGCTGTTTTTT.

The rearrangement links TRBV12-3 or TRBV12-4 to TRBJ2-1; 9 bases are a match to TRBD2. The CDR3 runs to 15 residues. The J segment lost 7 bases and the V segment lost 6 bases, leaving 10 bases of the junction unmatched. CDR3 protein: CASSPPKRGVNEQFF. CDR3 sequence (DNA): TGTGCCAGCAGCCCCCCCAAGCGGGGGGTAAATGAGCAGTTCTTC.